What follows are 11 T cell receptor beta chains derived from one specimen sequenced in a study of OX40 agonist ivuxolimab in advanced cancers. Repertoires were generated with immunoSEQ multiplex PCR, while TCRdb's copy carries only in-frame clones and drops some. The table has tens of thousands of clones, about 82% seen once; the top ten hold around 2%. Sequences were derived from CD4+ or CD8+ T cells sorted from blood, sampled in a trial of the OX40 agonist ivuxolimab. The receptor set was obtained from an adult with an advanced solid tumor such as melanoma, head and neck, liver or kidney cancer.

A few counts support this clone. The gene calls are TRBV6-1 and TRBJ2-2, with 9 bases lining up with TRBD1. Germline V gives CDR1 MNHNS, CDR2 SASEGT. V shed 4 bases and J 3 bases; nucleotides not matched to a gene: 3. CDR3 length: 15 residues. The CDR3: CASSGTGVYTGELFF. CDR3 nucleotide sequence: TGTGCCAGCAGTGGGACAGGGGTCTACACCGGGGAGCTGTTTTTT.

CDR3 residues: CASSKVSAYAYEQYV. The CDR3, as DNA: TGTGCCAGCAGCAAAGTAAGCGCCTACGCCTACGAGCAGTACGTC. This chain connects TRBV21-1 to TRBJ2-7; the D segment call TRBD2 is taken from the table without a DNA check. TRBV21-1 has pseudogene status. CDR3 length equals 15 residues.

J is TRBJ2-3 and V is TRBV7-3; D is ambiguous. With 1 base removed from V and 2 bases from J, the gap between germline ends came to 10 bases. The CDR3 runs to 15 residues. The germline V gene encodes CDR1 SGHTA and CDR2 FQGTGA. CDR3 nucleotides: TGTGCCAGCAGCTTAAATGCCTTCATCACAGATACGCAGTATTTT. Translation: CASSLNAFITDTQYF.

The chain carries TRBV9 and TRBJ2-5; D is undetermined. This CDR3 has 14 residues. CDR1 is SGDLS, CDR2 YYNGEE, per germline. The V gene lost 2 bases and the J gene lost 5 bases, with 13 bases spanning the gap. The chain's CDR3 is CASSVTTRGETQYF. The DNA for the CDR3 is TGTGCCAGCAGCGTCACTACAAGAGGCGAGACCCAGTACTTC.

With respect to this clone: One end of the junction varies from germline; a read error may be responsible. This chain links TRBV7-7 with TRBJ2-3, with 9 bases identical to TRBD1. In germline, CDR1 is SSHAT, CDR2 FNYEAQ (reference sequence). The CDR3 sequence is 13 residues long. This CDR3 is CASSTRQGDKQYF. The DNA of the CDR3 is TGTGCTAGCAGCACCCGACAGGGGGATAAGCAGTATTTT.

The CDR3 DNA is TGTGCCAGCAGCTCGGACCAACCCGGGACTGCCTGGACCCAGTACTTC. It yields the protein CASSSDQPGTAWTQYF. The chain carries TRBV7-2 and TRBJ2-5; D perhaps matches TRBD2 (6 bases). The germline CDR1 and CDR2 sequences are SGHTA and FQGNSA. The CDR3 runs 16 residues. V was trimmed by 4 bases and J by 7 bases, leaving 22 bases between them.

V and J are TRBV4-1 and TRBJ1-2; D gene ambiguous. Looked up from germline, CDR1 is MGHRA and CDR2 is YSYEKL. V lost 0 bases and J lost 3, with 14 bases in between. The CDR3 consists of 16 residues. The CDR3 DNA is TGCGCCAGCAGCCAAGATTCTTATCTGACCCACTATGGCTACACCTTC. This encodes CASSQDSYLTHYGYTF.

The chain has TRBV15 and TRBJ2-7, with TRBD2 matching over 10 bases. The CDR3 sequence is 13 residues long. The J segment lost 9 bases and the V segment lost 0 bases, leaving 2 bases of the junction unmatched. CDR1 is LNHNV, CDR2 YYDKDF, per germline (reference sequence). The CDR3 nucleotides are TGTGCCACCAGCAGAGATCTAGCGGGAGTGCAGTACGTC. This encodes CATSRDLAGVQYV.

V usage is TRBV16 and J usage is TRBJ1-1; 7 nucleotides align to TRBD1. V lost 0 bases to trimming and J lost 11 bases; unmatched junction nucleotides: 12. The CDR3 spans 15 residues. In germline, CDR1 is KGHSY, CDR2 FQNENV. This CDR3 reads CASSQSIPRQGEAFF. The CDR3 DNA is TGTGCCAGCAGCCAATCGATCCCCCGACAGGGTGAGGCTTTCTTT.

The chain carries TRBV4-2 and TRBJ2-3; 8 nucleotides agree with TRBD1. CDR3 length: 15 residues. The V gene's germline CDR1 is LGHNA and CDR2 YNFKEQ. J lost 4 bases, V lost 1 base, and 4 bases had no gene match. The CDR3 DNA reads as TGTGCCAGCAGCCAAGGGGCACAGGGGGCAGATACGCAGTATTTT. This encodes CASSQGAQGADTQYF.

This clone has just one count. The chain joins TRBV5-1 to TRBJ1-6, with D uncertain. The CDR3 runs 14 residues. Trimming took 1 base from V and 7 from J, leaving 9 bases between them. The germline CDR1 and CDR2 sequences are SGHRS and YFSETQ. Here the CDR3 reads CASSLRPENSPLHF. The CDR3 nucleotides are TGCGCCAGCAGCTTGAGGCCGGAAAATTCACCCCTCCACTTT.